The 27 T cell receptor beta chains below were found in one sample sequenced in a study of cytomegalovirus exposure and HLA in healthy donors. The study ran its PCR with 60 Vbeta and 13 Jbeta primers. Assay used: immunoSEQ multiplex PCR; TCRdb lists only in-frame clones, some missing. The profile shows about 150,000 clones, roughly 84% of them singletons. Sequencing was done on a sample of PBMCs. Source of these receptors: a boy aged 2-9 years in good health and CMV-seronegative.

The chain uses TRBV19 and TRBJ1-5, with D possibly matching TRBD1 (5 bases). The germline V gene has CDR1 LNHDA and CDR2 SQIVND (reference sequence). The CDR3 is 16 residues long. The V and J ends lost 10 bases and 3 bases respectively, with 22 bases between them. Here the CDR3 reads CATAPGVGVVNQPQHF. CDR3 DNA: TGTGCCACCGCGCCTGGGGTAGGGGTGGTCAATCAGCCCCAGCATTTT.

CDR3: CASSLDSNRANTGELFF. As DNA, the CDR3 is TGTGCCAGCAGCTTAGATTCTAACAGGGCGAACACCGGGGAGCTGTTTTTT. The chain links TRBV11-2 to TRBJ2-2, with D possibly TRBD1 on 6 matching bases. Germline V lookup: CDR1 SGHAT, CDR2 FQNNGV. The CDR3 length is 17 residues. Between the trimmed V and J ends, which lost 0 bases and 0 bases, there was a span of 11 bases.

This clone was detected a few times. The rearrangement links TRBV7-2 to TRBJ1-2; the match to TRBD1 covers 7 bases. Per the germline V gene, CDR1 is SGHTA and CDR2 is FQGNSA. This CDR3 is 15 amino acids long. V lost 0 bases to trimming and J lost 4 bases; unmatched junction nucleotides: 5. Written as DNA, the CDR3 is TGTGCCAGCAGCTTAGCGGGTTCAGGGGGCTATGGCTACACCTTC. Its protein product is CASSLAGSGGYGYTF.

In nucleotides, the CDR3 is TGTGCCAGCAGTGAGACTAGCGGGGGGTACAATGAGCAGTTCTTC. Amino acids: CASSETSGGYNEQFF. The chain couples TRBV6-4 to TRBJ2-1; 13 positions match TRBD2. CDR3 size: 15 residues. Losses at the gene ends were 3 bases for V and 4 bases for J; bases not matched to a gene: 0. CDR1 and CDR2 from the germline V gene are MRHNA and SNTAGT.

This clone was seen a few times. The rearrangement joins TRBV19 to TRBJ2-1; D gene unclear. CDR3 length: 12 residues. Germline CDR1 LNHDA, CDR2 SQIVND (reference sequence). V was shortened by 4 bases and J by 7 bases, with 8 bases between the two germline ends. For the CDR3, the DNA is TGTGCCAGTAGTACGTCCCTAAATGAGCAGTTCTTC. It yields the protein CASSTSLNEQFF.

The rearrangement joins TRBV30 to TRBJ1-1, with 7 bases matching TRBD1. Germline lookup yields CDR1 GTSNPN and CDR2 SVGIG (reference sequence). This CDR3 has 12 amino acids. J was trimmed by 5 bases and V by 3 bases; bases with no gene match: 3. The CDR3 region is CAWRTGRTEAFF. The CDR3 DNA follows: TGTGCCTGGAGGACAGGGCGTACTGAAGCTTTCTTT.

This chain uses TRBV13 with TRBJ1-1; TRBD1 matches 7 bases. The CDR3 is 14 amino acids. Germline loops: CDR1 PRHDT, CDR2 FYEKMQ (reference sequence). After removal of 3 bases from V and 1 base from J, the junction contained 2 bases not matched to a gene. The CDR3 is CASSFRTGNTEAFF. The CDR3 bases are TGTGCCAGCAGCTTCCGGACAGGGAACACTGAAGCTTTCTTT.

This chain uses TRBV7-8 with TRBJ1-1; 7 bases are shared with TRBD1. The V gene's germline CDR1 is SGHVS and CDR2 FQNEAQ. The ends lost 2 bases at V and 3 bases at J; junction bases unmatched: 9. This CDR3 contains 16 residues. The CDR3 region has the DNA TGTGCCAGCAGCTTAATAATAAGGGGGCTTTACACTGAAGCTTTCTTT. Its translation: CASSLIIRGLYTEAFF.

V is TRBV14 and J is TRBJ1-4; 11 bases are a match to TRBD1. The CDR3 runs to 17 residues. V gave up 4 bases and J gave up 8 bases; unmatched junction bases: 12. Germline CDR1 is SGHDN and CDR2 is FVKESK. The CDR3 sequence: CASSRWTGGGLLEKLFF. Here the CDR3 DNA reads TGTGCCAGCAGCCGTTGGACAGGGGGCGGACTTCTGGAAAAACTGTTTTTT.

The J gene is TRBJ2-1, the V gene TRBV10-3; 13 bases agree with TRBD2. The CDR3 is 16 residues long. V was pared by 6 bases and J by 6 bases, with 8 bases of the junction left unmatched. Germline V CDR1 and CDR2: ENHRY, SYGVKD. DNA for the CDR3: TGTGCCATCAGAAATGGGACTAGCGGGGTTACCAATGAGCAGTTCTTC. This gives the protein CAIRNGTSGVTNEQFF.

The gene calls are TRBV6-6 and TRBJ1-2; 12 bases fit TRBD1. The CDR3 has 15 amino acids. Unmatched junction bases numbered 9, after V lost 5 bases and J lost 8 bases. Germline values: CDR1 MNHNY, CDR2 SVGAGI (reference sequence). For the CDR3, the DNA is TGTGCCAGCAGTAAACCGGGACAGGGGGCGCCAGGCTACACCTTC. Protein product: CASSKPGQGAPGYTF.

The chain has TRBV2 and TRBJ2-5; no clear D. The CDR3 has 13 residues. Per germline, CDR1 SNHLY and CDR2 FYNNEI. Trimming stripped 3 bases from V and 3 bases from J, with 8 bases between. CDR3 region: CASSEFQEETQYF. CDR3 DNA sequence: TGTGCCAGCAGTGAGTTTCAGGAAGAGACCCAGTACTTC.

This clone was counted between two and nine times. The chain carries TRBV25-1 and TRBJ1-1, with D possibly matching TRBD1 (5 bases). With 3 bases removed from V and 7 bases from J, the gap between germline ends came to 9 bases. CDR1 and CDR2 (germline): MGHDK, SYGVNS. There are 12 residues in the CDR3. CDR3 sequence (DNA): TGTGCCAGCAGTGACTTTGACAGTGAAGCTTTCTTT. Translated, it gives CASSDFDSEAFF.

The J gene is TRBJ2-7, the V gene TRBV19; TRBD2 agrees at 14 bases. The germline V gene has CDR1 LNHDA and CDR2 SQIVND (reference sequence). This CDR3 spans 15 amino acids. J gave up 3 bases and V 6 bases, and 4 bases lay outside the gene matches. The DNA of the CDR3 is TGTGCCAGTAGCTCCGGGACTAGCGGGAGCTACGAGCAGTACTTC. Translation: CASSSGTSGSYEQYF. Using reference TRBV19 and TRBJ2-7 for the parts outside the CDR3, the full variable domain is DGGITQSPKYLFRKEGQNVTLSCEQNLNHDAMYWYRQDPGQGLRLIYYSQIVNDFQKGDIAEGYSVSREKKESFPLTVTSAQKNPTAFYLCASSSGTSGSYEQYFGPGTRLTVT.

About this clone: Other DNA sequences in the same sample also yield this CDR3. The chain joins TRBV29-1 to TRBJ2-3, with D hard to call. V was trimmed by 4 bases and J by 2 bases, leaving 10 bases between them. Germline values: CDR1 SQVTM, CDR2 ANQGSEA. This CDR3 spans 13 amino acids. The CDR3 sequence is CSVVGQYTDTQYF. DNA for the CDR3: TGCAGCGTTGTTGGTCAGTACACAGATACGCAGTATTTT.

The chain is built from TRBV7-3 and TRBJ2-2, with TRBD2 matching over 11 bases. CDR3 length: 17 residues. V trimming: 5 bases; J trimming: 1 base; junction bases outside the gene matches: 6. CDR1 is SGHTA and CDR2 is FQGTGA in the germline V gene. CDR3 protein: CASSLLAGVKNTGELFF. CDR3 DNA: TGTGCCAGCAGCCTACTAGCGGGAGTAAAGAACACCGGGGAGCTGTTTTTT. The full variable domain, completed using reference TRBV7-3 and TRBJ2-2, is GAGVSQTPSNKVTEKGKYVELRCDPISGHTALYWYRQSLGQGPEFLIYFQGTGAADDSGLPNDRFFAVRPEGSVSTLKIQRTERGDSAVYLCASSLLAGVKNTGELFFGEGSRLTVL.

The chain employs TRBV28 and TRBJ2-3; 10 nucleotides line up with TRBD2. The CDR3 runs 17 residues. Germline trimming cut 6 bases from V and 3 bases from J; bases unmatched to any gene: 12. Germline V gene data show CDR1 as MDHEN and CDR2 as SYDVKM. The CDR3 loop reads CASSPAVGSGRTDTQYF. The CDR3, as DNA: TGTGCCAGCAGCCCTGCCGTGGGTAGCGGGAGGACAGATACGCAGTATTTT.

The chain uses TRBV18 and TRBJ1-2; possibly TRBD1 for D (6 bases). Germline-derived CDR1 and CDR2 are KGHSH and LQKENI. This CDR3 comprises 17 residues. Trimming pared 3 bases from V and 4 bases from J, leaving 21 bases between. The CDR3 loop reads CASSPEQGAGPRYGYTF. In DNA, the CDR3 is TGTGCCAGCTCACCGGAACAGGGTGCAGGCCCCCGCTATGGCTACACCTTC.

The chain recombines TRBV2 with TRBJ2-3; 9 bases map to TRBD2. The CDR3 consists of 16 residues. Germline-derived CDR1 and CDR2 are SNHLY and FYNNEI. J lost 3 bases, V lost 4 bases, and 8 bases had no gene match. The CDR3 region is CASSVATSGLTDTQYF. DNA for the CDR3: TGTGCCAGCAGTGTCGCGACTAGCGGATTAACAGATACGCAGTATTTT.

The rearrangement uses TRBV7-9 and TRBJ2-3; 9 bases fit TRBD2. The CDR3 is 16 amino acids. The V segment lost 5 bases and the J segment 3 bases; nucleotides outside the gene matches: 9. Looked up from germline, CDR1 is SEHNR and CDR2 is FQNEAQ (reference sequence). The CDR3 loop reads CASSPRGGGPTDTQYF. The CDR3 nucleotides are TGTGCCAGCAGCCCGCGGGGGGGAGGGCCAACAGATACGCAGTATTTT.

This clone was counted between two and nine times. The V gene is TRBV6-6, the J gene TRBJ1-2; possibly TRBD1 for D (6 bases). From germline, CDR1 is MNHNY and CDR2 SVGAGI (reference sequence). V was trimmed by 4 bases and J by 7 bases, leaving 13 bases between them. CDR3 size: 13 residues. The CDR3 DNA reads as TGTGCCAGCAGTTTAGGGGGGGCGGGTGGCTACACCTTC. Encoded protein: CASSLGGAGGYTF.

The rearrangement links TRBV27 to TRBJ1-4, with TRBD1 as a possible D gene (6 bases). This CDR3 has 15 residues. The V gene lost 10 bases and the J gene lost 7 bases, with 22 bases spanning the gap. Germline V gives CDR1 MNHEY, CDR2 SMNVEV (reference sequence). CDR3 in DNA: TGTGCCATCCCTAGAACAGGGTCGTATCCTGAAAAACTGTTTTTT. It codes for CAIPRTGSYPEKLFF.

This chain uses TRBV19 with TRBJ2-3, with TRBD2 matching over 13 bases. Unmatched junction bases numbered 5, after V lost 4 bases and J lost 4 bases. This CDR3 is 16 amino acids long. CDR1 and CDR2 from the germline V gene are LNHDA and SQIVND (reference sequence). DNA of the CDR3: TGTGCCAGTAGTACCGGACTAGCGGGAGCGGCAGATACGCAGTATTTT. Translation gives CASSTGLAGAADTQYF.

The V and J genes are TRBV30 and TRBJ1-2, with no clear D. Between the trimmed V and J ends, which lost 4 bases and 4 bases, there was a span of 16 bases. The germline V gene encodes CDR1 GTSNPN and CDR2 SVGIG (reference sequence). The CDR3 extends over 14 amino acids. CDR3 bases: TGTGCCTGGAATCATCCGGGGATAGGCTATGGCTACACCTTC. Protein sequence: CAWNHPGIGYGYTF.

This clone was counted only a few times. The chain has TRBV5-1 and TRBJ2-3; 7 positions agree with TRBD1. The germline V gene encodes CDR1 SGHRS and CDR2 YFSETQ. The CDR3 length is 15 residues. V shed 0 bases and J 1 base; nucleotides not matched to a gene: 2. The CDR3 sequence: CASSLGDRGTDTQYF. The CDR3 bases are TGCGCCAGCAGCTTGGGAGACAGGGGCACAGATACGCAGTATTTT.

A note on this clone: The junction departs from germline at one end; a sequencing error may be responsible. The chain joins TRBV7-9 to TRBJ1-2; D unclear. The V gene's germline CDR1 is SEHNR and CDR2 FQNEAQ (reference sequence). The length of the CDR3 is 16 residues. CDR3 region: CSSSLASVRSNYGYTF. The CDR3 bases are TGTTCCAGCAGCTTAGCTTCGGTTCGGAGTAACTATGGCTACACCTTC.

V is TRBV19 and J is TRBJ2-1; D perhaps matches TRBD1 (6 bases). CDR3 length: 14 amino acids. V dropped 3 bases and J dropped 9 bases, with 15 bases sitting between them. Germline-derived CDR1 and CDR2 are LNHDA and SQIVND (reference sequence). CDR3 sequence: CASSIISGAGEQFF. The CDR3 DNA is TGTGCCAGTAGTATTATCTCAGGGGCAGGTGAGCAGTTCTTC.